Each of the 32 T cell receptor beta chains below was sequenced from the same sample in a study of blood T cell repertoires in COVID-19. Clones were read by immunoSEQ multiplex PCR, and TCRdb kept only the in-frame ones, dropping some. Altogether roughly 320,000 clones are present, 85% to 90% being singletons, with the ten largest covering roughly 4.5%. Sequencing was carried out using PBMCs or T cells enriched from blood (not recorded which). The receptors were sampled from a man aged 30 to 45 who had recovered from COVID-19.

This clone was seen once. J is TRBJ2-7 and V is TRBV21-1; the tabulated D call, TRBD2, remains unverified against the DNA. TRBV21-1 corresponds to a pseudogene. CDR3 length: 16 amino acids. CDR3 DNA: TGTGCCAGCAGCAAAGGGACTTCGGGTTTTTCCTACGAGCAGTACTTC. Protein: CASSKGTSGFSYEQYF.

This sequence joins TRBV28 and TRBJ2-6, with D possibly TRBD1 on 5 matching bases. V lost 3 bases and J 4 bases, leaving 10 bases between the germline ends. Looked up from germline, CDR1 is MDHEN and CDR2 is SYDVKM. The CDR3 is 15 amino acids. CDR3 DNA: TGTGCCAGCAGTTTTCGGCGGACAGGGGCCAACGTCCTGACTTTC. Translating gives CASSFRRTGANVLTF. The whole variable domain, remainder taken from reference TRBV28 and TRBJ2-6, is DVKVTQSSRYLVKRTGEKVFLECVQDMDHENMFWYRQDPGLGLRLIYFSYDVKMKEKGDIPEGYSVSREKKERFSLILESASTNQTSMYLCASSFRRTGANVLTFGAGSRLTVL.

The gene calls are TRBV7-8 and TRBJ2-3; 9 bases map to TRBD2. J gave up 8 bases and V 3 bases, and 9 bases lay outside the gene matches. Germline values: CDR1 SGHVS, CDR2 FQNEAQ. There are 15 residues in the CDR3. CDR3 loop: CASSFSGGHLGTQYF. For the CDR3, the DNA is TGTGCCAGCAGCTTTAGCGGGGGCCACCTCGGTACGCAGTATTTT.

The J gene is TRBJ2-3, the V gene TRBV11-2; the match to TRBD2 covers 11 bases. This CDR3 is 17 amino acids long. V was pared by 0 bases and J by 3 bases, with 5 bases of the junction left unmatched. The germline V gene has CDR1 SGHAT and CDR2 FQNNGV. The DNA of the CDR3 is TGTGCCAGCAGCTTAGAACTAGCGGGAGTGGGAACAGATACGCAGTATTTT. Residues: CASSLELAGVGTDTQYF.

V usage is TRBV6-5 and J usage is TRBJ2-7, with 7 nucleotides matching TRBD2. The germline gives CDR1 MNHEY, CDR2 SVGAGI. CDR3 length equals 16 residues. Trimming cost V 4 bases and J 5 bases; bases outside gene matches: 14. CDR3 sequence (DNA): TGTGCCAGCAGTTTGTTTTTGGGGGGAGGGCACGACGAGCAGTACTTC. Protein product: CASSLFLGGGHDEQYF.

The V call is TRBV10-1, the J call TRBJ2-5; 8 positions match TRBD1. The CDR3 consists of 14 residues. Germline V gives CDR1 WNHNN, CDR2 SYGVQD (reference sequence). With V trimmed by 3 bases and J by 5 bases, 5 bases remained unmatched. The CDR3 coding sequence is TGCGCCAGCAGTGATTCAGGGGGCAGGGAGACCCAGTACTTC. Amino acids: CASSDSGGRETQYF.

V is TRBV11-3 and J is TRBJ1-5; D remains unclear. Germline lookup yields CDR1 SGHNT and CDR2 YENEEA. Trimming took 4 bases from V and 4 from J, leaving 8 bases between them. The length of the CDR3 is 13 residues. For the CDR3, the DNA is TGTGCCAGCAGCTCCTGGAGTAATCAGCCCCAGCATTTT. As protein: CASSSWSNQPQHF. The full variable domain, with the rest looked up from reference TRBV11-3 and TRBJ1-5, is EAGVVQSPRYKIIEKKQPVAFWCNPISGHNTLYWYLQNLGQGPELLIRYENEEAVDDSQLPKDRFSAERLKGVDSTLKIQPAELGDSAVYLCASSSWSNQPQHFGDGTRLSIL.

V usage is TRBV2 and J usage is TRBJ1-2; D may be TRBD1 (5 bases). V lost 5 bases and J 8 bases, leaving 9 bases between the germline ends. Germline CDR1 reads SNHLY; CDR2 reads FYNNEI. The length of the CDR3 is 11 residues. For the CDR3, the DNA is TGTGCCAGCAGTCTAAAGGGGGGCTACACCTTC. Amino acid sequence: CASSLKGGYTF. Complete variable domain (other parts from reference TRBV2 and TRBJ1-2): EPEVTQTPSHQVTQMGQEVILRCVPISNHLYFYWYRQILGQKVEFLVSFYNNEISEKSEIFDDQFSVERPDGSNFTLKIRSTKLEDSAMYFCASSLKGGYTFGSGTRLTVV.

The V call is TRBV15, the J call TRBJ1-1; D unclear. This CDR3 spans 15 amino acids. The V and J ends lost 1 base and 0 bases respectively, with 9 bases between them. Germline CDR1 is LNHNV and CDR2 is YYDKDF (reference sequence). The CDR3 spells CATSRGEGLNTEAFF. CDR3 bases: TGTGCCACCAGCAGAGGCGAGGGCTTGAACACTGAAGCTTTCTTT.

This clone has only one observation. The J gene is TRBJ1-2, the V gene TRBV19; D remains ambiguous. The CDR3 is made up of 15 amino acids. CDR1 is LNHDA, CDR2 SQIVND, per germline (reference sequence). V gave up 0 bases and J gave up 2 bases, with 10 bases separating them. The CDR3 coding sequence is TGTGCCAGTAGTATAGACCCAGGTCCGAACTATGGCTACACCTTC. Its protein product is CASSIDPGPNYGYTF.

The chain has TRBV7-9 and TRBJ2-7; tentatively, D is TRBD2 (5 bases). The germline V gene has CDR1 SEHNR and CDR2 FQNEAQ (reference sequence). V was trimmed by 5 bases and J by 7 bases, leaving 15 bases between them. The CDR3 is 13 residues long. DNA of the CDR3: TGTGCCAGCAGCAGTGGACTCGGTTCTGAGCAGTACTTC. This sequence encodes CASSSGLGSEQYF.

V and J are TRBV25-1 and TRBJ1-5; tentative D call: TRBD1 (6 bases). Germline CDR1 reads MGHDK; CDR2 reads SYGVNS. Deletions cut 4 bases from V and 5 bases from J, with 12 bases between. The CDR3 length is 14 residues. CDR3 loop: CASSVTGIDQPQHF. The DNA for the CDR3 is TGTGCCAGCAGTGTAACAGGGATCGATCAGCCCCAGCATTTT.

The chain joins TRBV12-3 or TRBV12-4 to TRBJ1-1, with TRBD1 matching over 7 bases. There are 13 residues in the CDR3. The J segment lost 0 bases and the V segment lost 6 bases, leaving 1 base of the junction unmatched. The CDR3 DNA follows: TGTGCCAGCAGCAGGGGGTTGAACACTGAAGCTTTCTTT. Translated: CASSRGLNTEAFF.

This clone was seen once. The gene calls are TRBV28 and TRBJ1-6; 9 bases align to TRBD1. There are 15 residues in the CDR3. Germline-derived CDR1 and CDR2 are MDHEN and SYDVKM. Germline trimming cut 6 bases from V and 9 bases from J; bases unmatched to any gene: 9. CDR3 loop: CASRRRDRVISPLHF. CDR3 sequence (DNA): TGTGCCAGCAGACGCCGGGACAGGGTAATTTCACCCCTCCACTTT.

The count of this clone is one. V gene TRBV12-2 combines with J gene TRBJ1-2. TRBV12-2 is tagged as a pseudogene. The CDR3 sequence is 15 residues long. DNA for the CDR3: TGTGCAAGTCGCTGGATGAGAGCGAGGTATAATGGCTACACCTTC. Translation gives CASRWMRARYNGYTF.

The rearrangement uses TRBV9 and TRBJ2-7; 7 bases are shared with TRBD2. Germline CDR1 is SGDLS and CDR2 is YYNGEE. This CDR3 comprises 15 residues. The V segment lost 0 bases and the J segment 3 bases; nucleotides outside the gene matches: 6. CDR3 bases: TGTGCCAGCAGCGTAGCCGCGGGGGAGATCTACGAGCAGTACTTC. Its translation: CASSVAAGEIYEQYF.

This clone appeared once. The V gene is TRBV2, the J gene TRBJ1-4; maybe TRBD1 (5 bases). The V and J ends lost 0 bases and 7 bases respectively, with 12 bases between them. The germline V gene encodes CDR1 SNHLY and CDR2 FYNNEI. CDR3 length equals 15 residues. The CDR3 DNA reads TGTGCCAGCAGTGAAGCGGCTGGGCAGGGTGAAAAACTGTTTTTT. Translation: CASSEAAGQGEKLFF. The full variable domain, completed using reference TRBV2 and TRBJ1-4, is EPEVTQTPSHQVTQMGQEVILRCVPISNHLYFYWYRQILGQKVEFLVSFYNNEISEKSEIFDDQFSVERPDGSNFTLKIRSTKLEDSAMYFCASSEAAGQGEKLFFGSGTQLSVL.

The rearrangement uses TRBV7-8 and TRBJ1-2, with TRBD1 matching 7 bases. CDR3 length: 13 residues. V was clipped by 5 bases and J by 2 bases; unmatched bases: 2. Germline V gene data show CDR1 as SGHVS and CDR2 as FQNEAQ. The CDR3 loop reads CASSTDRNYGYTF. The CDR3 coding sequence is TGTGCCAGCAGCACGGACAGGAACTATGGCTACACCTTC.

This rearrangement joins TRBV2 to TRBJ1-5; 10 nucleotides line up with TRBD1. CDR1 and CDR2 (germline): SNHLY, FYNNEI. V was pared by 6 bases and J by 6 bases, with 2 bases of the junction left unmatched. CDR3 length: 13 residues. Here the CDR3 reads CASRDRGGQPQHF. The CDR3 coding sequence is TGTGCCAGCAGGGACAGGGGGGGTCAGCCCCAGCATTTT.

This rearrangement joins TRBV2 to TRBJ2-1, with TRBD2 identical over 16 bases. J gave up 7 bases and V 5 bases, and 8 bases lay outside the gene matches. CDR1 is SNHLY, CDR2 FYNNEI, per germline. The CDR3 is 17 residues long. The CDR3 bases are TGTGCCAGCAGTCATGGGACTAGCGGGAGGGCTTGGAATGAGCAGTTCTTC. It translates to CASSHGTSGRAWNEQFF. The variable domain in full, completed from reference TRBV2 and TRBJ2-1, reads EPEVTQTPSHQVTQMGQEVILRCVPISNHLYFYWYRQILGQKVEFLVSFYNNEISEKSEIFDDQFSVERPDGSNFTLKIRSTKLEDSAMYFCASSHGTSGRAWNEQFFGPGTRLTVL.

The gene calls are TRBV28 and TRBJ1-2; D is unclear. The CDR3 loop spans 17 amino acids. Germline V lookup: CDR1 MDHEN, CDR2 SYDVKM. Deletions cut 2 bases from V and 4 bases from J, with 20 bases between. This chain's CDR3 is CASSLGLGREGPYGYTF. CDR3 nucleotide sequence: TGTGCCAGCAGTTTAGGTCTCGGGAGGGAGGGTCCCTATGGCTACACCTTC.

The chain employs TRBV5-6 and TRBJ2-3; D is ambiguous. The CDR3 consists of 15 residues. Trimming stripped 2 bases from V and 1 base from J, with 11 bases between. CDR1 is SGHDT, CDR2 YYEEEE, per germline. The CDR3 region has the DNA TGTGCCAGCAGCTTAAGGCGGCTACGCACAGATACGCAGTATTTT. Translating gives CASSLRRLRTDTQYF. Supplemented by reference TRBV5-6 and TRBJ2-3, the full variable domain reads DAGVTQSPTHLIKTRGQQVTLRCSPKSGHDTVSWYQQALGQGPQFIFQYYEEEERQRGNFPDRFSGHQFPNYSSELNVNALLLGDSALYLCASSLRRLRTDTQYFGPGTRLTVL.

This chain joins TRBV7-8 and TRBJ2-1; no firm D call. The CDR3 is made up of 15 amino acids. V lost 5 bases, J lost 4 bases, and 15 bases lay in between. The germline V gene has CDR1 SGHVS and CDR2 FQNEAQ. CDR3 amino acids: CASSLQAPQYNEQFF. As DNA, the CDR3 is TGTGCCAGCAGCCTACAAGCGCCCCAGTACAATGAGCAGTTCTTC.

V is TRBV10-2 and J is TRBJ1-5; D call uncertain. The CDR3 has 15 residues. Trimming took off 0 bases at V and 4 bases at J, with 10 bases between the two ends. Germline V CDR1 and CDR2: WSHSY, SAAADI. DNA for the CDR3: TGCGCCAGCAGTGAGTCGGGAGAGGCAAATCAGCCCCAGCATTTT. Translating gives CASSESGEANQPQHF.

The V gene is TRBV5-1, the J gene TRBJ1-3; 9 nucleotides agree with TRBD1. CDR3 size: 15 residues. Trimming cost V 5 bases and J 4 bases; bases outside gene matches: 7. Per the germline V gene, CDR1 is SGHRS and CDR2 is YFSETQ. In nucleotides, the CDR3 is TGCGCCAGCAGAACCGGGACAGGGTCAGGAAACACCATATATTTT. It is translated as CASRTGTGSGNTIYF.

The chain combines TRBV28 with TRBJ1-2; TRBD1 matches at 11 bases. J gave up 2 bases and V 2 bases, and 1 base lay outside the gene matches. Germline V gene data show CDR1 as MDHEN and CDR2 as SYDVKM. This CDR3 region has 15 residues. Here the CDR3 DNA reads TGTGCCAGCAGTTTAGGGACAGGGGGGAACTATGGCTACACCTTC. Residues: CASSLGTGGNYGYTF.

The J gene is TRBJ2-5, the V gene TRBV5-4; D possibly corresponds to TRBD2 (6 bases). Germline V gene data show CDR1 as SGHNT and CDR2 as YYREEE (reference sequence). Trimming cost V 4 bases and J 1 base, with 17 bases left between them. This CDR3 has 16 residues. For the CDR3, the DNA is TGTGCCAGCAGCCCCCGACTAGACATTCGCCAAGAGACCCAGTACTTC. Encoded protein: CASSPRLDIRQETQYF.

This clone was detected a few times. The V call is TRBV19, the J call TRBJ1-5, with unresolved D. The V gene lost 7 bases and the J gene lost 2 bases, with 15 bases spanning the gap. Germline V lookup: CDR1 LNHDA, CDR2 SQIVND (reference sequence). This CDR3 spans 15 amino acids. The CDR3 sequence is CASIPEVSRNQPQHF. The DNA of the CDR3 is TGTGCCAGTATACCCGAGGTCTCCCGCAATCAGCCCCAGCATTTT.

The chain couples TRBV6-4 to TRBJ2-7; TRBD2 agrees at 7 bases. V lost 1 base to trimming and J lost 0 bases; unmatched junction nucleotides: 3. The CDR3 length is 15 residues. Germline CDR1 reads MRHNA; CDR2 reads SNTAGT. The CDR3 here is CASSDLKRDSYEQYF. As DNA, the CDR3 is TGTGCCAGCAGTGACTTAAAGCGGGACTCCTACGAGCAGTACTTC.

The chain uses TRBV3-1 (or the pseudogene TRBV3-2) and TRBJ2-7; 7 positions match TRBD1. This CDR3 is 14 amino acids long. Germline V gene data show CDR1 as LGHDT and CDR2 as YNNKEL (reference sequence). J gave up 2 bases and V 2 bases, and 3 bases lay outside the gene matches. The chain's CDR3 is CASSQRGGPYEQYF. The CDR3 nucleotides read TGTGCCAGCAGCCAACGAGGGGGCCCCTACGAGCAGTACTTC.

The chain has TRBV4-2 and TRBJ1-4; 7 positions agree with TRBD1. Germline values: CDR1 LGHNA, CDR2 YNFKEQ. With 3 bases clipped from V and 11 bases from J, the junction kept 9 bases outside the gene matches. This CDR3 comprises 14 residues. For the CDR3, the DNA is TGTGCCAGCAGCCATTCAGGGCAGGGGGAGAAACTGTTTTTT. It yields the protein CASSHSGQGEKLFF.

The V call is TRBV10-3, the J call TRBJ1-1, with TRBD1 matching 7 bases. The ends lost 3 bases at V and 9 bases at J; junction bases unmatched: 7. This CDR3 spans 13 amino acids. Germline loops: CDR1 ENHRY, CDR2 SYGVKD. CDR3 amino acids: CAISEPTGEKAFF. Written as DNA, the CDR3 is TGTGCCATCAGTGAACCAACAGGGGAAAAAGCTTTCTTT.